The 2 T cell receptor beta chains below were found in one sample sequenced in a study of regulatory T cells in long-lasting Graves disease (dated by TCRdb to about 2021). The library came from multiplex PCR. The instrument given in TCRdb is Illumina HiSeq 4000. To build TCR beta libraries, CDR3 regions were amplified by Arm-PCR using iRepertoire HTBI primers. Using fastp at Q25 and MiXCR, TCRdb reprocessed the public reads and kept productive beta chains. For every CDR3 protein sequence, its rows merge into one entry that carries the most common genes and DNA. Recorded for this sample are hundreds of thousands of distinct CDR3 sequences; 15% to 20% of them occurred a single time. In total, the top ten clones hold around 12% of the sample. The time point label for this specimen denotes: newly diagnosed GD, antithyroid drugs for less than 3 months. RNA was extracted from PBMCs in TRIzol for both TCR sequencing and RNA sequencing.

This sample was also put to use in a study of T cells in Graves' hyperthyroidism and ophthalmopathy.

The source material was peripheral blood mononuclear cells (PBMCs), sampled at new diagnosis, from a patient treated with antithyroid drugs. Every receptor here comes from a man aged 18-30 years with Graves disease. Donor details come from another sample of the same person, matched by shared clones.

This clonotype was detected a few times. CDR3 amino acids: CASSEPGTGEKLFF. In nucleotides, the CDR3 is TGTGCCAGCAGTGAACCCGGGACAGGTGAAAAACTGTTTTTT. This sequence joins TRBV6-1 and TRBJ1-4; TRBD1 matches 8 bases. CDR1 and CDR2 from the germline V gene are MNHNS and SASEGT. This CDR3 has 14 amino acids. Trimming cost V 2 bases and J 7 bases; bases outside gene matches: 3.

This clonotype came up a few times. This chain joins TRBV7-9 and TRBJ2-7; D might be TRBD1 (7 bases). V was trimmed by 5 bases and J by 0 bases, leaving 17 bases between them. The CDR3 is 16 amino acids. Germline lookup yields CDR1 SEHNR and CDR2 FQNEAQ (reference sequence). The CDR3 nucleotides read TGTGCCAGCAGCCCAGGTTGGGGGGACAGCTCCTACGAGCAGTACTTC. It encodes CASSPGWGDSSYEQYF.